This T cell receptor beta chain was recorded in a study of blood T cell repertoires in COVID-19. Study summary: Acute and convalescent COVID-19 samples came from the United States, Italy and Spain. T cells, B-cell-depleted T cells, or PBMCs provided the cDNA or gDNA that served as material.

In the authors' methods: Estimated nucleated cell counts came from reference gene primer amplification. TCRdb's table, derived via immunoSEQ multiplex PCR, lists solely in-frame clones and lacks some. The DNA was the basis for D and trimming; V, J and clone size are from that table. Of over 250,000 clones listed, around 86% are singletons. The ends were cut back, 3 bases at V and 5 bases at J, with 10 bases in the middle. This CDR3 comprises 12 residues. The germline V gene has CDR1 DFQATT and CDR2 SNEGSKA (reference sequence). The sample consisted of peripheral blood. The sequence was obtained from a man between 45 and 60 years old with acute or convalescent COVID-19. V and J are TRBV20-1 and TRBJ1-1; maybe TRBD1 (5 bases). The CDR3: CSASRGLTEAFF. Here the CDR3 DNA reads TGCAGTGCTAGTAGGGGACTAACTGAAGCTTTCTTT.